The rows below give T cell receptor beta chains drawn from one sample of a study of T-cell reconstitution after alpha-beta-depleted transplantation in children. Each CDR3 protein is one row after TCRdb ran MiXCR on the PCR reads. The sample records some 500,000 distinct CDR3 sequences, 15% to 20% being singletons. The sample here was PBMCs from the stem cell graft donor, taken from the stem cell graft. The receptors here all came from a human donor who donated a stem cell graft to a child with acute lymphoblastic leukemia. The CDR3 runs from the conserved cysteine through the conserved F or W. The D gene is left open where the match is weak. A row's size may be missing; if present it is once, few, many or a size class.

j_gene | abundance | v_gene | d_gene | CDR3aa | CDR3nt
TRBJ2-7 | - | TRBV6-5 | TRBD2 | CASSYLRLAGEGAYEQYF | TGTGCCAGCAGTTACCTACGACTAGCGGGAGAGGGAGCCTACGAGCAGTACTTC
TRBJ2-7 | once | TRBV20-1 | - | CSARTSGAHEQYF | TGCAGTGCTAGAACCTCAGGGGCCCACGAGCAGTACTTC
TRBJ2-7 | few | TRBV20-1 | - | CSAREGFAHEQYF | TGCAGTGCTAGAGAGGGTTTCGCCCACGAGCAGTACTTC
TRBJ2-7 | - | TRBV5-1 | TRBD2 | CASGLGTSGSYEQYF | TGCGCCAGCGGCTTGGGGACTAGCGGATCCTACGAGCAGTACTTC
TRBJ1-4 | - | TRBV12-3/TRBV12-4 | TRBD1 | CASSLGQNPKLFF | TGTGCCAGCAGTTTGGGACAGAACCCAAAACTGTTTTTT
TRBJ2-1 | few | TRBV29-1 | TRBD2 | CSGVAGVSYNEQFF | TGCAGCGGGGTAGCGGGAGTCTCCTACAATGAGCAGTTCTTC
TRBJ1-5 | - | TRBV7-2 | - | CASSFLPGSNQPQHF | TGTGCCAGCAGCTTTCTTCCAGGGAGCAATCAGCCCCAGCATTTT
TRBJ2-1 | many | TRBV20-1 | - | CSVHKRSTYNEQFF | TGCAGTGTTCACAAGCGGAGTACCTACAATGAGCAGTTCTTC
TRBJ2-6 | - | TRBV29-1 | - | CSGQMANVLTF | TGCAGCGGTCAGATGGCCAACGTCCTGACTTTC
TRBJ2-7 | - | TRBV6-5 | TRBD1 | CASSFGQGVSYEQYF | TGTGCCAGCAGTTTCGGGCAGGGGGTCTCCTACGAGCAGTACTTC
TRBJ2-7 | few | TRBV20-1 | - | CSARDQGRAHYEQYF | TGCAGTGCTAGAGATCAGGGGCGGGCGCACTACGAGCAGTACTTC
TRBJ2-7 | - | TRBV5-1 | - | CASSWQDSFYEQYF | TGCGCCAGCAGCTGGCAGGACAGCTTCTACGAGCAGTACTTC
TRBJ2-2 | few | TRBV5-1 | - | CASSSPGNLGGELFF | TGCGCCAGCAGCAGTCCAGGGAATCTGGGCGGGGAGCTGTTTTTT
TRBJ2-7 | few | TRBV20-1 | - | CSARLYRESSYEQYF | TGCAGTGCTAGATTGTACAGGGAGAGCTCCTACGAGCAGTACTTC
TRBJ1-6 | - | TRBV6-5 | - | CASSYRQFNSPLHF | TGTGCCAGCAGTTACCGGCAATTTAATTCACCCCTCCACTTT
TRBJ2-2 | few | TRBV7-9 | - | CASSTFAGGPNTGELFF | TGTGCCAGCAGCACCTTTGCCGGAGGGCCGAACACCGGGGAGCTGTTTTTT
TRBJ2-1 | many | TRBV20-1 | TRBD2 | CSAPRGLAANEQFF | TGCAGTGCGCCTCGGGGACTAGCCGCCAATGAGCAGTTCTTC
TRBJ1-4 | few | TRBV20-1 | TRBD1 | CSARDRQGALAEKLFF | TGCAGTGCTCGTGACAGACAGGGGGCGTTGGCAGAAAAACTGTTTTTT
TRBJ2-5 | few | TRBV12-3/TRBV12-4 | TRBD2 | CASSFLAGDETQYF | TGTGCCAGCAGTTTCCTAGCGGGAGATGAGACCCAGTACTTC
TRBJ1-5 | few | TRBV27 | - | CASSPRSPPQHF | TGTGCCAGCAGCCCCCGCTCTCCCCCCCAGCATTTT
TRBJ2-1 | few | TRBV20-1 | - | CSARGVPRITRDNEQFF | TGCAGTGCTAGGGGGGTACCCAGAATCACTCGTGACAATGAGCAGTTCTTC
TRBJ2-5 | few | TRBV12-3/TRBV12-4 | TRBD1 | CASTLTGQETQYF | TGTGCCAGCACTTTGACAGGGCAAGAGACCCAGTACTTC
TRBJ1-4 | few | TRBV20-1 | - | CSARDLSTLRGEKLFF | TGCAGTGCTAGAGATCTCTCGACGTTACGCGGCGAGAAACTGTTTTTT
TRBJ1-1 | - | TRBV27 | - | CASSPGVLGEAFF | TGTGCCAGCAGTCCAGGGGTTCTGGGTGAAGCTTTCTTT
TRBJ2-7 | - | TRBV27 | - | CASSLTQGNYEQYF | TGTGCCAGCAGTTTAACACAGGGCAACTACGAGCAGTACTTC
TRBJ1-5 | - | TRBV6-1 | - | CASSGLFGDRGPQHF | TGTGCCAGCAGTGGTCTGTTCGGGGACCGGGGGCCCCAGCATTTT
TRBJ2-1 | few | TRBV12-3/TRBV12-4 | - | CASSLTPHSSLNEQFF | TGTGCCAGCAGTTTAACCCCCCACTCTAGTCTCAATGAGCAGTTCTTC
TRBJ2-7 | few | TRBV11-3 | TRBD2 | CASSWTSAYEQYF | TGTGCCAGCAGCTGGACTAGCGCCTACGAGCAGTACTTC
TRBJ1-1 | - | TRBV29-1 | - | CSVESSTGNTEAFF | TGCAGCGTCGAATCGTCAACGGGGAACACTGAAGCTTTCTTT
TRBJ1-1 | - | TRBV5-1 | - | CASSSDPRGEAFF | TGCGCCAGCAGCTCGGACCCTCGAGGGGAGGCTTTCTTT
TRBJ2-3 | few | TRBV10-3 | - | CAISERTDTQYF | TGTGCCATCAGTGAGAGGACAGATACGCAGTATTTT
TRBJ2-5 | - | TRBV4-1 | TRBD2 | CASTGTSGTGEQETQYF | TGCGCCAGTACCGGGACTAGCGGGACCGGAGAACAAGAGACCCAGTACTTC
TRBJ1-1 | once | TRBV7-9 | - | CASSLAGAHEAFF | TGTGCCAGCAGCTTAGCAGGGGCTCATGAAGCTTTCTTT
TRBJ2-3 | few | TRBV6-2/TRBV6-3 | - | CASELVGTDTQYF | TGTGCCAGCGAACTAGTGGGCACAGATACGCAGTATTTT
TRBJ1-1 | few | TRBV20-1 | - | CSARDLGGGLNTEAFF | TGCAGTGCTAGAGATCTCGGGGGCGGTTTGAACACTGAAGCTTTCTTT
TRBJ1-5 | - | TRBV7-9 | TRBD1 | CASSPGQGVRQPQHF | TGTGCCAGCAGTCCGGGACAGGGAGTACGGCAGCCCCAGCATTTT
TRBJ2-1 | - | TRBV19 | TRBD2 | CASSTTRTSGRGYDEQFF | TGTGCCAGTAGTACCACCCGGACTAGCGGGAGGGGGTACGATGAGCAGTTCTTC
TRBJ2-2 | - | TRBV12-3/TRBV12-4 | - | CASSFGQSVGELFF | TGTGCCAGCAGTTTCGGACAGTCCGTCGGGGAGCTGTTTTTT
TRBJ1-1 | - | TRBV20-1 | - | CSARGRVPSEAFF | TGCAGTGCTAGAGGGAGGGTTCCCTCGGAAGCTTTCTTT
TRBJ1-2 | - | TRBV20-1 | - | CSASRAGKGYTF | TGCAGTGCTAGTCGGGCGGGAAAAGGCTACACCTTC
TRBJ2-7 | - | TRBV20-1 | TRBD2 | CSPSGGDSYEQYF | TGCAGTCCCTCTGGGGGGGACTCCTACGAGCAGTACTTC
TRBJ1-5 | - | TRBV24-1 | TRBD1 | CATSSDRNNQPQHF | TGTGCCACCAGTTCGGACAGGAACAATCAGCCCCAGCATTTT
TRBJ1-1 | few | TRBV6-5 | - | CASSYSNRLNTEAFF | TGTGCCAGCAGTTACTCGAACAGGTTGAACACTGAAGCTTTCTTT